The 4 T cell receptor beta chains reported below all come from one sample, sequenced in a study of T cells of healthy individuals. MiXCR, run by TCRdb on the 5' RACE reads, gives a single entry per CDR3 protein. The sample yields about 82,000 distinct CDR3 sequences, roughly 5% seen once. These receptors all come from a female donor in good health.

This clonotype was detected a few times. This rearrangement joins TRBV4-2 to TRBJ1-2; 8 nucleotides match TRBD1. The germline gives CDR1 LGHNA, CDR2 YNFKEQ. V lost 4 bases to trimming and J lost 2 bases; unmatched junction nucleotides: 12. The CDR3 is made up of 17 amino acids. The CDR3 protein is CASSRLDRGDYNYGYTF. The CDR3 DNA sequence: TGTGCCAGCAGCCGCCTCGACAGGGGAGATTACAACTATGGCTACACCTTC.

This clonotype has just a few counts. The chain joins TRBV12-3 or TRBV12-4 to TRBJ2-7; 11 bases match TRBD1. The CDR3 contains 15 residues. Germline trimming cut 5 bases from V and 1 base from J; bases unmatched to any gene: 4. The CDR3 loop is CASSGTGGTSYEQYF. The DNA of the CDR3 is TGTGCCAGCAGTGGGACAGGGGGTACATCCTACGAGCAGTACTTC.

This chain joins TRBV28 and TRBJ2-7; D not resolved. Germline CDR1 MDHEN, CDR2 SYDVKM. The CDR3 is 14 amino acids. Trimming took off 6 bases at V and 5 bases at J, with 17 bases between the two ends. Here the CDR3 DNA reads TGTGCCAGCAGCCGCACCCTGGCTGGACACGAGCAGTACTTC. It yields the protein CASSRTLAGHEQYF.

This clonotype was counted a few times. The rearrangement joins TRBV19 to TRBJ2-2; D is uncertain. The germline V gene has CDR1 LNHDA and CDR2 SQIVND (reference sequence). Deletions cut 1 base from V and 1 base from J, with 10 bases between. The CDR3 sequence is 16 residues long. The CDR3 sequence: CASSIATYRNTGELFF. The CDR3 DNA is TGTGCCAGTAGTATAGCCACATACCGGAACACCGGGGAGCTGTTTTTT.